The 22 T cell receptor beta chains presented below share a single source sample, sequenced in a study of OX40 agonist ivuxolimab in advanced cancers. Generated by immunoSEQ multiplex PCR, the TCRdb table keeps only in-frame clones and is missing some. The repertoire holds tens of thousands of clones, 82% seen once, with about a tenth in the top ten. The sample in question was CD4+ or CD8+ T cells sorted from blood, obtained in a trial of the OX40 agonist ivuxolimab. These receptors all come from an adult with an advanced solid tumor such as melanoma, head and neck, liver or kidney cancer.

V gene TRBV7-8 combines with J gene TRBJ1-2; D is unresolved. CDR3 size: 15 residues. The germline V gene encodes CDR1 SGHVS and CDR2 FQNEAQ. V was trimmed by 1 base and J by 3 bases, leaving 12 bases between them. The CDR3 DNA is TGTGCCAGCAGCTTAGAAGATGGCCGATACTATGGCTACACCTTC. Translated, it gives CASSLEDGRYYGYTF. The full variable domain, rest sourced from reference TRBV7-8 and TRBJ1-2, is GAGVSQSPRYKVAKRGQDVALRCDPISGHVSLFWYQQALGQGPEFLTYFQNEAQLDKSGLPSDRFFAERPEGSVSTLKIQRTQQEDSAVYLCASSLEDGRYYGYTFGSGTRLTVV.

The chain links TRBV9 to TRBJ2-1; TRBD1 aligns across 7 bases. Per the germline V gene, CDR1 is SGDLS and CDR2 is YYNGEE. J gave up 4 bases and V 1 base, and 8 bases lay outside the gene matches. The CDR3 contains 16 residues. The CDR3 sequence: CASSVRRQGEYNEQFF. CDR3 DNA: TGTGCCAGCAGCGTACGCAGGCAGGGGGAGTACAATGAGCAGTTCTTC. Full variable domain (missing parts from reference TRBV9 and TRBJ2-1): DSGVTQTPKHLITATGQRVTLRCSPRSGDLSVYWYQQSLDQGLQFLIQYYNGEERAKGNILERFSAQQFPDLHSELNLSSLELGDSALYFCASSVRRQGEYNEQFFGPGTRLTVL.

This rearrangement joins TRBV19 to TRBJ2-3; no clear D. Germline CDR1 reads LNHDA; CDR2 reads SQIVND (reference sequence). Between the trimmed V and J ends, which lost 0 bases and 3 bases, there was a span of 10 bases. This CDR3 is built from 15 residues. CDR3 sequence reads: CASSIDGVRTDTQYF. The DNA for the CDR3 is TGTGCCAGTAGTATAGATGGGGTAAGGACAGATACGCAGTATTTT.

This clone appeared a few times. The chain couples TRBV28 to TRBJ2-7; a weak D match, TRBD1 (5 bases). The CDR3 is 13 amino acids. Germline V gene data show CDR1 as MDHEN and CDR2 as SYDVKM. Trimming stripped 6 bases from V and 1 base from J, with 10 bases between. For the CDR3, the DNA is TGTGCCAGCAGACTGGACATTTCCTACGAGCAGTACTTC. Translated, it gives CASRLDISYEQYF.

Here the CDR3 DNA reads TGTGCCAGCACCATACTAGCGGGAGCACACAATGAGCAGTTCTTC. Amino acids: CASTILAGAHNEQFF. The rearrangement links TRBV28 to TRBJ2-1; 11 bases map to TRBD2. The germline V gene has CDR1 MDHEN and CDR2 SYDVKM. This CDR3 comprises 15 residues. V trimming: 7 bases; J trimming: 5 bases; junction bases outside the gene matches: 7.

The rearrangement links TRBV7-2 to TRBJ1-1; possible D gene TRBD1, 6 bases. There are 15 residues in the CDR3. Per the germline V gene, CDR1 is SGHTA and CDR2 is FQGNSA. Deletions cut 5 bases from V and 1 base from J, with 14 bases between. The CDR3, as DNA: TGTGCCAGCAGCAAGACCGGGACATCGAACACTGAAGCTTTCTTT. Translation: CASSKTGTSNTEAFF.

Here the CDR3 DNA reads TGTGCCAGCAGCATACTAGCGGGAGGAGCGGGAGAGCAGTACTTC. It is translated as CASSILAGGAGEQYF. J is TRBJ2-7 and V is TRBV7-2; 12 bases fit TRBD2. CDR1 SGHTA and CDR2 FQGNSA come from the germline V gene. This CDR3 has 15 residues. The V segment lost 5 bases and the J segment 7 bases; nucleotides outside the gene matches: 9. Complete variable domain (other parts from reference TRBV7-2 and TRBJ2-7): GAGVSQSPSNKVTEKGKDVELRCDPISGHTALYWYRQSLGQGLEFLIYFQGNSAPDKSGLPSDRFSAERTGGSVSTLTIQRTQQEDSAVYLCASSILAGGAGEQYFGPGTRLTVT.

The chain combines TRBV18 with TRBJ1-5; unclear D gene. Germline V CDR1 and CDR2: KGHSH, LQKENI. V was pared by 0 bases and J by 4 bases, with 10 bases between. The CDR3 spans 15 residues. This chain's CDR3 is CASSPPGRENQPQHF. CDR3 bases: TGTGCCAGCTCACCACCCGGACGGGAAAATCAGCCCCAGCATTTT.

CDR3: CASKEWGNTEAFF. The DNA for the CDR3 is TGTGCCAGCAAGGAGTGGGGGAACACTGAAGCTTTCTTT. V gene TRBV6-5 combines with J gene TRBJ1-1; D is unresolved. CDR1 is MNHEY, CDR2 SVGAGI, per germline. V was cut by 7 bases and J by 1 base, with 10 bases left in between. CDR3 size: 13 residues.

The rearrangement links TRBV6-1 to TRBJ2-3; tentatively, D is TRBD2 (6 bases). V lost 0 bases and J 5 bases, leaving 6 bases between the germline ends. Germline values: CDR1 MNHNS, CDR2 SASEGT. The CDR3 sequence is 13 residues long. The CDR3 region is CASSEAGGDTQYF. CDR3 nucleotides: TGTGCCAGCAGTGAAGCGGGAGGAGATACGCAGTATTTT.

The chain's CDR3 is CASSLGGNQQYV. As DNA, the CDR3 is TGTGCCAGCAGTTTAGGGGGAAACCAGCAGTACGTC. V usage is TRBV7-9 and J usage is TRBJ2-7; D possibly corresponds to TRBD1 (6 bases). The CDR3 has 12 residues. Germline V lookup: CDR1 SEHNR, CDR2 FQNEAQ (reference sequence).

The gene calls are TRBV5-1 and TRBJ2-5; possibly TRBD2 for D (5 bases). V lost 4 bases to trimming and J lost 1 base, with 11 bases between them. Germline CDR1 SGHRS, CDR2 YFSETQ. The CDR3 is 14 amino acids. The CDR3 DNA sequence: TGCGCCAGCAGCCCAAGGACTTTCCAAGAGACCCAGTACTTC. Encoded protein: CASSPRTFQETQYF.

This clone was counted between two and nine times. The chain carries TRBV28 and TRBJ1-3; D possibly corresponds to TRBD1 (6 bases). V lost 3 bases to trimming and J lost 0 bases, with 12 bases between them. The CDR3 has 16 residues. Germline V gives CDR1 MDHEN, CDR2 SYDVKM. CDR3 sequence reads: CASSFTGTYSGNTIYF. The CDR3 bases are TGTGCCAGCAGTTTTACAGGGACGTACTCTGGAAACACCATATATTTT.

The chain combines TRBV12-5 with TRBJ2-3; D unclear. Germline lookup yields CDR1 LGHNT and CDR2 FRNRAP. The CDR3 runs 13 residues. With 2 bases removed from V and 2 bases from J, the gap between germline ends came to 5 bases. CDR3 region: CASGLPLTDTQYF. The CDR3 DNA is TGTGCTAGTGGTTTGCCCCTCACAGATACGCAGTATTTT.

V gene TRBV10-1 combines with J gene TRBJ2-2; no firm D call. Deletions cut 2 bases from V and 5 bases from J, with 6 bases between. The CDR3 loop spans 13 amino acids. From germline, CDR1 is WNHNN and CDR2 SYGVQD (reference sequence). The CDR3 region has the DNA TGCGCCAGCAGTGAGGTCCGTACCGGGGAGCTGTTTTTT. It encodes CASSEVRTGELFF.

The rearrangement links TRBV5-1 to TRBJ1-2; TRBD1 matches at 7 bases. This CDR3 has 15 amino acids. V was pared by 2 bases and J by 9 bases, with 13 bases of the junction left unmatched. The V gene's germline CDR1 is SGHRS and CDR2 YFSETQ. The CDR3 sequence is CASSLDGQALWSYTF. CDR3 coding DNA: TGCGCCAGCAGCTTAGACGGACAGGCACTATGGAGCTACACCTTC.

This clone was seen a single time. The gene calls are TRBV15 and TRBJ2-3; D not resolved. Germline V gene data show CDR1 as LNHNV and CDR2 as YYDKDF (reference sequence). V was cut by 5 bases and J by 2 bases, with 20 bases left in between. The CDR3 loop spans 17 amino acids. CDR3 DNA sequence: TGTGCCACCAGCCGCTTCGTCGCTGGATCAACCACAGATACGCAGTATTTT. Translating it yields CATSRFVAGSTTDTQYF.

There are a few counts of this clone. V is TRBV29-1 and J is TRBJ2-1, with 10 bases matching TRBD2. V lost 7 bases and J lost 0; bases outside the gene matches: 9. The length of the CDR3 is 16 residues. Germline-derived CDR1 and CDR2 are SQVTM and ANQGSEA. CDR3 sequence reads: CSAGTSGASSYNEQFF. The CDR3 DNA follows: TGCAGCGCGGGAACTAGCGGGGCGAGCTCCTACAATGAGCAGTTCTTC.

The chain couples TRBV28 to TRBJ1-5; no clear D. V shed 6 bases and J shed 7 bases, with 13 bases lying between them. The CDR3 has 13 residues. The germline V gene encodes CDR1 MDHEN and CDR2 SYDVKM. The CDR3 is CASSPPGVQPQHF. CDR3 bases: TGTGCCAGCAGCCCTCCGGGTGTCCAGCCCCAGCATTTT.

This clone was picked up one time. The V call is TRBV6-6, the J call TRBJ1-2, with a possible D match to TRBD1 (6 bases). This CDR3 spans 13 amino acids. Germline CDR1 is MNHNY and CDR2 is SVGAGI (reference sequence). V dropped 6 bases and J dropped 4 bases, with 12 bases sitting between them. The CDR3 sequence is CASRPTGIYGYTF. The DNA for the CDR3 is TGTGCCAGCAGACCTACAGGGATCTATGGCTACACCTTC.

About this clone: One junction end does not reproduce the germline sequence, and a read error may be involved. The chain links TRBV27 to TRBJ2-1; 10 bases agree with TRBD2. From germline, CDR1 is MNHEY and CDR2 SMNVEV (reference sequence). This CDR3 has 13 amino acids. The CDR3 reads CASSRSGRALSVF. CDR3 DNA sequence: TGTGCCAGCAGTAGGAGCGGGAGGGCCCTCTCGGTCTTC.

The chain is built from TRBV7-2 and TRBJ2-5; TRBD1 matches at 10 bases. Gene TRBJ2-7 matches the end of the DNA better, so the J call may be wrong. CDR1 is SGHTA, CDR2 FQGNSA, per germline. This CDR3 contains 15 residues. DNA for the CDR3: TGTGCCAGCAGCCGTCAGGACAGGGGGGTTTACGAGCAGTACTTC. Translating it yields CASSRQDRGVYEQYF.